A selection of T cell receptor beta chains follows, all from one sample in a study of blood T cell repertoires in COVID-19. Produced via immunoSEQ multiplex PCR; TCRdb's table is partial and in-frame only. The repertoire holds roughly 200,000 clones, with roughly 90% as singletons. Source material: peripheral blood. The receptors originated from a man aged 35 to 55 with acute or convalescent COVID-19. CDR3s include the opening cysteine and the closing phenylalanine or tryptophan. Each record gives: V gene, D gene, J gene, clone size, CDR3 protein, CDR3 DNA. The D gene is left open where the match is weak. Clone size is stated in some rows and not others, as once, few, many or a class when expanded.

TRBV30	TRBD1	TRBJ1-1	NA	CAWSLGTVSTNTEAFF	TGTGCCTGGAGTTTGGGGACAGTAAGCACGAACACTGAAGCTTTCTTT
TRBV5-6	NA	TRBJ2-7	once	CASSVAPQGGEQYF	TGTGCCAGCAGCGTGGCCCCACAGGGCGGCGAGCAGTACTTC
TRBV6-5	NA	TRBJ1-6	few	CASSYGQLLENSPLHF	TGTGCCAGCAGTTACGGGCAGCTATTAGAGAATTCACCCCTCCACTTT
TRBV6-5	TRBD2	TRBJ2-1	few	CASSYGGGSYNEQFF	TGTGCCAGCAGTTACGGGGGAGGGTCCTACAATGAGCAGTTCTTC
TRBV30	NA	TRBJ1-4	once	CAWSASTGKLFF	TGTGCCTGGAGTGCCAGCACAGGGAAGCTCTTTTTT
TRBV7-2	TRBD1	TRBJ1-6	once	CASSRDRGNNSPLHF	TGTGCCAGCAGCCGCGACAGGGGAAATAATTCACCCCTCCACTTT
TRBV5-1	NA	TRBJ1-4	NA	CASSLVGEKLFF	TGCGCCAGCAGCTTGGTCGGTGAAAAACTGTTTTTT
TRBV5-1	NA	TRBJ1-4	NA	CASTSGGRTNEKLFF	TGCGCCAGCACGTCGGGGGGGCGAACTAATGAAAAACTGTTTTTT
TRBV5-1	NA	TRBJ2-1	NA	CASSQDGGSYNEQFF	TGCGCCAGCAGCCAGGACGGCGGGTCCTACAATGAGCAGTTCTTC
TRBV10-3	NA	TRBJ2-2	once	CAISESVGGNTGELFF	TGTGCCATCAGTGAGTCGGTGGGGGGGAACACCGGGGAGCTGTTTTTT
TRBV5-6	TRBD1	TRBJ2-7	NA	CASSFRQGVDEQYF	TGTGCCAGCAGCTTTAGACAGGGGGTGGACGAGCAGTACTTC
TRBV24-1	TRBD2	TRBJ2-3	NA	CATSDRVPGLAGTDTQYF	TGTGCCACCAGTGATCGCGTCCCGGGACTAGCGGGCACAGATACGCAGTATTTT
TRBV10-1	TRBD1	TRBJ2-3	NA	CASSGETGDTDTQYF	TGCGCCAGCAGTGGAGAGACAGGGGACACAGATACGCAGTATTTT
TRBV7-9	NA	TRBJ2-7	NA	CASSSLRGTEQYF	TGTGCCAGCAGCTCCCTCAGGGGAACCGAGCAGTACTTC
TRBV21-1	NA	TRBJ2-2	few	CASSRPGAVPGELFF	TGTGCCAGCAGCAGGCCAGGGGCAGTTCCCGGGGAGCTGTTTTTT
TRBV15	TRBD2	TRBJ2-7	NA	CATSRGLRLAAAYEQYF	TGTGCCACCAGCCGTGGATTAAGACTAGCGGCTGCCTACGAGCAGTACTTC
TRBV4-1	NA	TRBJ1-2	few	CASSQERDSLFYGYTF	TGCGCCAGCAGCCAAGAGAGGGACTCCCTATTCTATGGCTACACCTTC
TRBV5-6	NA	TRBJ1-6	NA	CASSLVGQSSYNSPLHF	TGTGCCAGCAGCTTGGTGGGGCAATCATCCTATAATTCACCCCTCCACTTT
TRBV9	TRBD1	TRBJ2-1	NA	CASSRDSAYNEQFF	TGTGCCAGCAGCCGGGACAGTGCCTACAATGAGCAGTTCTTC
TRBV27	NA	TRBJ2-5	NA	CASSVRAGLLTGETQYF	TGTGCCAGCAGCGTCCGGGCGGGGTTATTGACCGGAGAGACCCAGTACTTC
TRBV30	NA	TRBJ1-4	NA	CAWSPWPGTTNEKLFF	TGTGCCTGGAGTCCTTGGCCAGGGACTACTAATGAAAAACTGTTTTTT
TRBV9	TRBD1	TRBJ2-5	NA	CASSATGTGRYETQYF	TGTGCCAGCAGCGCGACGGGGACAGGGCGGTACGAGACCCAGTACTTC
TRBV7-8	NA	TRBJ1-2	NA	CASSLETGWDYGYTF	TGTGCCAGCAGCTTAGAGACAGGTTGGGACTATGGCTACACCTTC
TRBV5-4	NA	TRBJ2-5	once	CASSLTGEAETQYF	TGTGCCAGCAGCTTGACGGGGGAGGCTGAGACCCAGTACTTC
TRBV18	NA	TRBJ1-2	NA	CASSSPNYGYTF	TGTGCCAGCTCATCTCCTAACTATGGCTACACCTTC
TRBV10-1	NA	TRBJ2-3	NA	CASSTSGTDTQYF	TGCGCCAGCAGCACTAGTGGCACAGATACGCAGTATTTT
TRBV28	TRBD1	TRBJ2-7	NA	CASRVDRGYTYEQYF	TGTGCCAGCAGAGTGGACAGGGGGTACACCTACGAGCAGTACTTC
TRBV7-9	NA	TRBJ1-1	NA	CASHGEGDTEAFF	TGTGCCAGCCACGGGGAGGGCGACACTGAAGCTTTCTTT
TRBV5-5	NA	TRBJ1-1	NA	CASSLASLGNTEAFF	TGTGCCAGCAGCTTGGCCAGTCTAGGGAACACTGAAGCTTTCTTT
TRBV3-1/TRBV3-2	TRBD1	TRBJ1-3	few	CASSRGQYGNTIYF	TGTGCCAGCAGCCGGGGACAGTATGGAAACACCATATATTTT
TRBV18	TRBD1	TRBJ1-4	NA	CASRETGSTEKLFF	TGTGCCAGCAGGGAGACAGGGTCGACGGAAAAACTGTTTTTT
TRBV29-1	NA	TRBJ1-1	NA	CSVVDTEAFF	TGCAGCGTTGTCGACACTGAAGCTTTCTTT
TRBV27	TRBD2	TRBJ2-1	NA	CASSYGLAGAGEQFF	TGTGCCAGCAGTTACGGACTAGCGGGGGCGGGGGAGCAGTTCTTC
TRBV12-3/TRBV12-4	NA	TRBJ2-5	NA	CASSLRLQETQYF	TGTGCCAGCAGTTTGCGACTCCAAGAGACCCAGTACTTC
TRBV2	NA	TRBJ1-1	once	CASSRENTEAFF	TGTGCCAGCAGTCGGGAGAACACTGAAGCTTTCTTT
TRBV25-1	TRBD1	TRBJ2-5	NA	CASSAITGGLETQYF	TGTGCCAGCAGTGCCATAACAGGGGGTCTGGAGACCCAGTACTTC
TRBV28	TRBD2	TRBJ2-3	NA	CASSLGTSGGDTDTQYF	TGTGCCAGCAGTCTCGGGACTAGCGGGGGGGACACAGATACGCAGTATTTT
TRBV19	NA	TRBJ2-3	NA	CASSMVDTTDTQYF	TGTGCCAGTAGTATGGTGGACACCACAGATACGCAGTATTTT
TRBV6-4	TRBD2	TRBJ2-3	NA	CASSDSSGGSTDTQYF	TGTGCCAGCAGTGACTCGTCGGGGGGGAGCACAGATACGCAGTATTTT
TRBV29-1	TRBD1	TRBJ2-1	NA	CSVVRDRGYNEQFF	TGCAGCGTTGTACGGGACAGGGGGTACAATGAGCAGTTCTTC
TRBV7-2	NA	TRBJ2-7	NA	CASSLRFFYEQYF	TGTGCCAGCAGCTTACGGTTTTTCTACGAGCAGTACTTC
TRBV9	NA	TRBJ2-7	NA	CASSVEVGSAYEQYF	TGTGCCAGCAGCGTAGAAGTGGGGAGTGCCTACGAGCAGTACTTC
TRBV29-1	TRBD1	TRBJ1-2	NA	CSVDLGTGVGGYTF	TGCAGCGTTGACCTCGGGACAGGGGTGGGCGGCTACACCTTC
TRBV5-6	NA	TRBJ1-1	NA	CASSGEPDRYTEAFF	TGTGCCAGCAGCGGGGAACCGGACAGATACACTGAAGCTTTCTTT
TRBV25-1	NA	TRBJ1-1	NA	CASSEDPYRSEAFF	TGTGCCAGCAGTGAAGACCCTTACAGGAGTGAAGCTTTCTTT
TRBV10-3	NA	TRBJ1-1	NA	CAISLTENTEAFF	TGTGCCATCAGCCTCACAGAGAACACTGAAGCTTTCTTT
TRBV7-9	NA	TRBJ2-7	NA	CASSPGQSSYEQYF	TGTGCCAGCAGCCCGGGACAAAGCTCCTACGAGCAGTACTTC
TRBV2	TRBD1	TRBJ2-7	once	CASNTGVSYEQYF	TGTGCCAGCAACACAGGGGTATCCTACGAGCAGTACTTC
TRBV19	TRBD1	TRBJ1-6	NA	CASSIQDRGESYNSPLHF	TGTGCCAGTAGTATCCAAGACAGGGGAGAGTCCTATAATTCACCCCTCCACTTT
TRBV5-4	TRBD2	TRBJ2-3	NA	CASSWGGGLTDTQYF	TGTGCCAGCAGCTGGGGCGGGGGACTCACAGATACGCAGTATTTT
TRBV7-2	TRBD1	TRBJ1-2	NA	CASSVRQGAENGYTF	TGTGCCAGCAGCGTTCGACAGGGGGCAGAAAATGGCTACACCTTC
TRBV24-1	TRBD2	TRBJ2-1	once	CATSVSGGYNEQFF	TGTGCCACCAGTGTCAGCGGGGGGTACAATGAGCAGTTCTTC
TRBV5-1	TRBD1	TRBJ2-5	NA	CASSSTGARETQYF	TGCGCCAGCAGCTCGACAGGGGCTAGGGAGACCCAGTACTTC
TRBV6-5	NA	TRBJ1-1	NA	CASKLQGNTEAFF	TGTGCCAGCAAACTACAGGGGAACACTGAAGCTTTCTTT
TRBV3-1/TRBV3-2	TRBD2	TRBJ2-2	NA	CASSQDMVAGAQWNTGELFF	TGTGCCAGCAGCCAAGATATGGTAGCGGGGGCCCAATGGAACACCGGGGAGCTGTTTTTT
TRBV2	TRBD1	TRBJ2-7	NA	CASSRDRVAYEQYF	TGTGCCAGCAGTCGGGACAGGGTCGCCTACGAGCAGTACTTC
TRBV5-1	NA	TRBJ2-3	NA	CASSVGGGTDTQYF	TGCGCCAGCAGCGTCGGCGGGGGCACAGATACGCAGTATTTT
TRBV5-1	TRBD1	TRBJ2-2	NA	CASAGTANTGELFF	TGCGCCAGCGCCGGGACAGCGAACACCGGGGAGCTGTTTTTT
TRBV5-6	NA	TRBJ1-1	NA	CASSLRGNLPEAFF	TGTGCCAGCAGCTTGCGCGGGAATTTGCCTGAAGCTTTCTTT
TRBV6-5	NA	TRBJ2-5	once	CASSRALAAQETQYF	TGTGCCAGCAGTCGCGCACTAGCAGCCCAAGAGACCCAGTACTTC